The sequence of this TCR beta chain was determined in a study of technical replicates of blood from four donors. TCRdb keeps only in-frame clones here, not all; method: immunoSEQ multiplex PCR. The sample carries 70,000 to 85,000 clones, approximately 97% recorded once. This clone was seen only once. The CDR3 runs 15 residues. CDR1 MGHRA and CDR2 YSYEKL come from the germline V gene. With 5 bases clipped from V and 3 bases from J, the junction kept 10 bases outside the gene matches. The V call is TRBV4-1, the J call TRBJ2-7; 7 bases are shared with TRBD2. The clonotype comes from a human donor in good health. The sample consisted of T cells isolated from PBMCs. The CDR3 here is CASSIGSGENYEQYF. The CDR3 coding sequence is TGCGCCAGCAGCATAGGGAGCGGGGAGAACTACGAGCAGTACTTC.